A single sample gave rise to the 3 T cell receptor beta chains below, sequenced in a study of blood T cell repertoires in COVID-19. TCRdb's copy holds only in-frame clones and misses some; the assay was immunoSEQ multiplex PCR. The table shows 350,000 to 400,000 clones, with 75% to 90% occurring only once. Sample: PBMCs or T cells enriched from blood (not recorded which). The receptors were sampled from a young man who had recovered from COVID-19.

The V gene is TRBV5-5, the J gene TRBJ2-3; 7 bases line up with TRBD1. This CDR3 is built from 15 residues. Germline loops: CDR1 SGHKS, CDR2 YYEKEE (reference sequence). Trimming at V came to 7 bases and at J to 3 bases, leaving 11 bases not matched to a gene. CDR3 sequence (DNA): TGTGCCAGCCTAAAGGGGGCGCATGGGACAGATACGCAGTATTTT. It translates to CASLKGAHGTDTQYF.

This clone was counted only a few times. The V gene is TRBV28, the J gene TRBJ1-1; D may be TRBD1 (5 bases). V was cut by 3 bases and J by 1 base, with 12 bases left in between. The germline CDR1 and CDR2 sequences are MDHEN and SYDVKM. CDR3 size: 15 residues. The CDR3 bases are TGTGCCAGCAGTTTCTCACCGGGGGGGAACACTGAAGCTTTCTTT. Its translation is CASSFSPGGNTEAFF.

J is TRBJ1-1 and V is TRBV25-1; 10 bases map to TRBD1. CDR3 length: 15 amino acids. CDR1 MGHDK and CDR2 SYGVNS come from the germline V gene. With 4 bases clipped from V and 2 bases from J, the junction kept 4 bases outside the gene matches. The CDR3 reads CASSGRTGGNTEAFF. The CDR3 nucleotides are TGTGCCAGCAGTGGCAGGACAGGGGGAAACACTGAAGCTTTCTTT.